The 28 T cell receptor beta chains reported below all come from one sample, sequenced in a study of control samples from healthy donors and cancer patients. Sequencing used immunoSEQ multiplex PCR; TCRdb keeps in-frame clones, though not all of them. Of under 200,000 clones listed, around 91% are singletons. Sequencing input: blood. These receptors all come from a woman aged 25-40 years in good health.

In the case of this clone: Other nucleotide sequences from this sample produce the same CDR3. CDR3 amino acids: CASSYGTGDPYEQYF. CDR3 sequence (DNA): TGTGCCAGCAGTTACGGGACAGGGGACCCCTACGAGCAGTACTTC. The chain couples TRBV6-2 or TRBV6-3 to TRBJ2-7; 10 positions agree with TRBD1. CDR3 length equals 15 residues. Germline CDR1 is MNHEY and CDR2 is SVGEGT. V shed 2 bases, J shed 2 bases, and the junction held 3 bases outside the gene matches.

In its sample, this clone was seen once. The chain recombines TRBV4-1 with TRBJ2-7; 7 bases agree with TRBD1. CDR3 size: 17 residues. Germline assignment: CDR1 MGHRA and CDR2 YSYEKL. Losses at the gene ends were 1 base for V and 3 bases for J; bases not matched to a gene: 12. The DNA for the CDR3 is TGCGCCAGCAGCCAAGGACAGGGCCAGCCCCTGAACTACGAGCAGTACTTC. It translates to CASSQGQGQPLNYEQYF.

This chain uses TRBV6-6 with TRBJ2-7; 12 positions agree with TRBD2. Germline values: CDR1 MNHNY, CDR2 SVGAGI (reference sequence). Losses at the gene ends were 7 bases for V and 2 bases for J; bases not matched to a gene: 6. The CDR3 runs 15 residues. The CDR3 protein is CASIRLAGEAYEQYF. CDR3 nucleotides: TGTGCCAGCATCCGACTAGCGGGGGAGGCCTACGAGCAGTACTTC.

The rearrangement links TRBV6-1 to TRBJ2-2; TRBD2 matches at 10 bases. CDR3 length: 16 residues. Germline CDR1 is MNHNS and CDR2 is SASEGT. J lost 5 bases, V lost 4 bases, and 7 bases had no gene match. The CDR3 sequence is CASSVPTSGETGELFF. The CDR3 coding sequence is TGTGCCAGCAGTGTCCCAACTAGCGGGGAAACCGGGGAGCTGTTTTTT.

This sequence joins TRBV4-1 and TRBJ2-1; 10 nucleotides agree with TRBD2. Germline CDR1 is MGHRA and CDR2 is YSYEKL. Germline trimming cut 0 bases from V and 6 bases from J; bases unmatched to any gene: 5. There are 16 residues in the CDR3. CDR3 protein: CASSQDLAGVFNEQFF. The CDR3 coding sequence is TGCGCCAGCAGCCAAGACCTAGCGGGAGTTTTCAATGAGCAGTTCTTC.

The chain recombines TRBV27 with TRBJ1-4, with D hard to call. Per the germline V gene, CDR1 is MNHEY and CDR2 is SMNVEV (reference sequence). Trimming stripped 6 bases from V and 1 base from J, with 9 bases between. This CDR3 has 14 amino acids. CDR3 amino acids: CASSAVLTNEKLFF. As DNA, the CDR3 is TGTGCCAGCAGCGCGGTCCTAACTAATGAAAAACTGTTTTTT. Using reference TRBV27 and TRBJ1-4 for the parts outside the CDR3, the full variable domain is EAQVTQNPRYLITVTGKKLTVTCSQNMNHEYMSWYRQDPGLGLRQIYYSMNVEVTDKGDVPEGYKVSRKEKRNFPLILESPSPNQTSLYFCASSAVLTNEKLFFGSGTQLSVL.

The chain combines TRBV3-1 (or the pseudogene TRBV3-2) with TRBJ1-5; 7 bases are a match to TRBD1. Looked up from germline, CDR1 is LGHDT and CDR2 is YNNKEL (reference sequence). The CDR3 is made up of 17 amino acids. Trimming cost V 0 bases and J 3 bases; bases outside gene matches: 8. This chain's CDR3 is CASSQEGQGDLNQPQHF. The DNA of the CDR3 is TGTGCCAGCAGCCAAGAGGGGCAGGGGGACCTCAATCAGCCCCAGCATTTT.

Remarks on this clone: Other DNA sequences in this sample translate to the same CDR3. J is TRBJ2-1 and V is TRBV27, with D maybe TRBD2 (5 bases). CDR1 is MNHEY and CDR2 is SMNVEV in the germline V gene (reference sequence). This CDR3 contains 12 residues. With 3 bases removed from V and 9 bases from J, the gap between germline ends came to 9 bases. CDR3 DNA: TGTGCCAGCAGTTTCCGGGGTGGTGAGCAGTTCTTC. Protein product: CASSFRGGEQFF.

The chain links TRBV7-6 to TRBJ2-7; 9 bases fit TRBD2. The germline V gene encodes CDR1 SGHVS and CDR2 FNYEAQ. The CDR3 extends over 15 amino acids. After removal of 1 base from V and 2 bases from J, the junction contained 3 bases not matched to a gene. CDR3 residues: CASSLGSSGTYEQYF. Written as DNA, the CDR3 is TGTGCCAGCAGCTTAGGGTCTAGCGGGACCTACGAGCAGTACTTC.

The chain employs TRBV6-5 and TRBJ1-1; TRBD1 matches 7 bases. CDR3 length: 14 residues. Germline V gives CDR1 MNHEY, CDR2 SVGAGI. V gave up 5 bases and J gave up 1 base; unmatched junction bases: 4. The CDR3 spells CASSPRQGNTEAFF. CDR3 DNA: TGTGCCAGCAGTCCGCGACAGGGGAACACTGAAGCTTTCTTT.

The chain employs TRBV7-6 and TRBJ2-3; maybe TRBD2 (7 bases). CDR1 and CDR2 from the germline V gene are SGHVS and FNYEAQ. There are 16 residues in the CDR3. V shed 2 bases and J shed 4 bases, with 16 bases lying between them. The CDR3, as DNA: TGTGCCAGCAGCTTATTAGGGGGGGAGGGGCCAGATACGCAGTATTTT. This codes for CASSLLGGEGPDTQYF.

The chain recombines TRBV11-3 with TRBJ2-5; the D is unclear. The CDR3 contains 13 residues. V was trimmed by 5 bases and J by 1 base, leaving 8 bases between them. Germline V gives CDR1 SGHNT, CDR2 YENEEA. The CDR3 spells CASSPPGQETQYF. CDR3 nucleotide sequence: TGTGCCAGCAGCCCCCCCGGCCAAGAGACCCAGTACTTC.

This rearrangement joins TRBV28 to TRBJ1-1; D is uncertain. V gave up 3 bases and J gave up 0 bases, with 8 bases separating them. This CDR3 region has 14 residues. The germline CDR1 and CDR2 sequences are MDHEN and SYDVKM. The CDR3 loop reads CASSLHSMNTEAFF. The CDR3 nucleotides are TGTGCCAGCAGTTTGCACAGCATGAACACTGAAGCTTTCTTT.

The CDR3 coding sequence is TGCGCCAGCAGCCTAGCGGGGCGAGCAGATACGCAGTATTTT. Its protein product is CASSLAGRADTQYF. This rearrangement joins TRBV10-2 to TRBJ2-3, with 9 bases aligning to TRBD2. CDR3 length: 14 amino acids. Unmatched junction bases numbered 5, after V lost 6 bases and J lost 4 bases. Germline V gene data show CDR1 as WSHSY and CDR2 as SAAADI.

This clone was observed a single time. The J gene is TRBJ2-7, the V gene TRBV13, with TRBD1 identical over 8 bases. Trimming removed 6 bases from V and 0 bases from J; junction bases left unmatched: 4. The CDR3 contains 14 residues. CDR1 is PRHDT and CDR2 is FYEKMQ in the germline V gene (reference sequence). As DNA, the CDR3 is TGTGCCAGCAGTTTGACAGGGGCCTCCTACGAGCAGTACTTC. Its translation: CASSLTGASYEQYF. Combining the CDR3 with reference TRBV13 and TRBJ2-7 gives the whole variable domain AAGVIQSPRHLIKEKRETATLKCYPIPRHDTVYWYQQGPGQDPQFLISFYEKMQSDKGSIPDRFSAQQFSDYHSELNMSSLELGDSALYFCASSLTGASYEQYFGPGTRLTVT.

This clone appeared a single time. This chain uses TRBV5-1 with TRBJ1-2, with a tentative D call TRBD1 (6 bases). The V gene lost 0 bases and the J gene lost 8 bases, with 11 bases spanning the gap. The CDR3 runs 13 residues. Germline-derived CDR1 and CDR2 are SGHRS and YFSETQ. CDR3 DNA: TGCGCCAGCAGCTTGGCAGGGGCGAAGGGCTACACCTTC. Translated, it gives CASSLAGAKGYTF.

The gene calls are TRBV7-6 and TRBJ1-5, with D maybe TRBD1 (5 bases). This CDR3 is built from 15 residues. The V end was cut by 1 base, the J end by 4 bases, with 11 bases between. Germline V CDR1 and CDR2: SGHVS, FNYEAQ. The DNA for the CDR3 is TGTGCCAGCAGCTTAGACGGGACTGCTAATCAGCCCCAGCATTTT. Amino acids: CASSLDGTANQPQHF.

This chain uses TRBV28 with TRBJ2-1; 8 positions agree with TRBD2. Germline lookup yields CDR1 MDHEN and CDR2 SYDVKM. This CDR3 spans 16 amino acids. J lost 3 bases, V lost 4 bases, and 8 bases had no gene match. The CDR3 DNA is TGTGCCAGCAGTTCAGCGTGGACTAGCCGCTACAATGAGCAGTTCTTC. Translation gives CASSSAWTSRYNEQFF.

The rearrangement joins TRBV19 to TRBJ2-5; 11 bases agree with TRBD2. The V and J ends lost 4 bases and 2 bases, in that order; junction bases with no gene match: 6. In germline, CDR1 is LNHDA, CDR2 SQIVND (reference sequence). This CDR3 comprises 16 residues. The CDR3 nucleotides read TGTGCCAGTAGTACGCGACTAGCGGGGCCGCAAGAGACCCAGTACTTC. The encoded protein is CASSTRLAGPQETQYF.

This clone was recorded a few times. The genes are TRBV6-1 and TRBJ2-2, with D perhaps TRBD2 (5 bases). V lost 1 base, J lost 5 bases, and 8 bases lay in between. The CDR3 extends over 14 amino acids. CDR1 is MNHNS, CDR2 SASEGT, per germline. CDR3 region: CASSEGGETGELFF. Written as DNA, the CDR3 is TGTGCCAGCAGTGAAGGTGGGGAGACCGGGGAGCTGTTTTTT.

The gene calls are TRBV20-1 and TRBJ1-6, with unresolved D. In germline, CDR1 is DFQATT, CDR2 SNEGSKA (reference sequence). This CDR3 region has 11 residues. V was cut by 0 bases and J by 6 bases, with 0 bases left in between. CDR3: CSARDNSPLHF. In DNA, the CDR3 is TGCAGTGCTAGAGATAATTCACCCCTCCACTTT.

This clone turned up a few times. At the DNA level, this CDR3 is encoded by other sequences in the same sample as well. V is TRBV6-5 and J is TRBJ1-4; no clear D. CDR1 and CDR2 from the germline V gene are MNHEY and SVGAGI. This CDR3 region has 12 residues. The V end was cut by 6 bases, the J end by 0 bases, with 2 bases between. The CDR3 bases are TGTGCCAGCAGGTCAACTAATGAAAAACTGTTTTTT. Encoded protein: CASRSTNEKLFF.

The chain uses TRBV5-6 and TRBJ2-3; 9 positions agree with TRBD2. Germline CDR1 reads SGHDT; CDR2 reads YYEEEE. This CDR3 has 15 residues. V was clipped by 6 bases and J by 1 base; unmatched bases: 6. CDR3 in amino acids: CASNVAGVGTDTQYF. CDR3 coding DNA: TGTGCCAGCAACGTAGCGGGAGTGGGCACAGATACGCAGTATTTT. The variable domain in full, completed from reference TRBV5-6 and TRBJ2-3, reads DAGVTQSPTHLIKTRGQQVTLRCSPKSGHDTVSWYQQALGQGPQFIFQYYEEEERQRGNFPDRFSGHQFPNYSSELNVNALLLGDSALYLCASNVAGVGTDTQYFGPGTRLTVL.

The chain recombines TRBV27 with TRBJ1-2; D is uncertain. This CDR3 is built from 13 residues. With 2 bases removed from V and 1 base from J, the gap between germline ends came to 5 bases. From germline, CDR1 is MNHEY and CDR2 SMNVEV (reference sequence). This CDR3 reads CASSLKSNYGYTF. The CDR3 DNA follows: TGTGCCAGCAGTTTAAAGAGTAACTATGGCTACACCTTC.

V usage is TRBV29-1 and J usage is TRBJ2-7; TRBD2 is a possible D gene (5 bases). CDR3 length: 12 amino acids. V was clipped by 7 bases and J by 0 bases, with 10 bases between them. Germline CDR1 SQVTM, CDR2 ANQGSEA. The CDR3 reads CSGPGSSYEQYF. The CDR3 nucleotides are TGCAGCGGGCCGGGGAGCTCCTACGAGCAGTACTTC.

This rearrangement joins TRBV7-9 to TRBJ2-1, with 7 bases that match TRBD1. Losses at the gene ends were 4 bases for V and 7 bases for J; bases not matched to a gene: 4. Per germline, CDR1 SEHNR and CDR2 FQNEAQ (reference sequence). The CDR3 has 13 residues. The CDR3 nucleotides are TGTGCCAGCAGCTACCTGACAGGGAATGAGCAGTTCTTC. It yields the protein CASSYLTGNEQFF.

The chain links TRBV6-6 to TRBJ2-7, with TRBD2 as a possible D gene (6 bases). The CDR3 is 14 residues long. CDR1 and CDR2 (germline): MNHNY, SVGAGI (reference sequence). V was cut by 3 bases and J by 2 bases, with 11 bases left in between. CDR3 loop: CASSYGSSAYEQYF. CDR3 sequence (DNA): TGTGCCAGCAGTTATGGCTCTAGCGCCTACGAGCAGTACTTC.

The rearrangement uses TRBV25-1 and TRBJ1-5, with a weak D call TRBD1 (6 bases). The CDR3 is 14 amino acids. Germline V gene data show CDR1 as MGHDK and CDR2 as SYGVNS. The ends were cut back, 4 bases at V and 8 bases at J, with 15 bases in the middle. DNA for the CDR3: TGTGCCAGCAGTGCCCAGGGGTATAGGGAGCCCCAGCATTTT. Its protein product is CASSAQGYREPQHF. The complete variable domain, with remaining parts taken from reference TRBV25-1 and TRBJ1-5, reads EADIYQTPRYLVIGTGKKITLECSQTMGHDKMYWYQQDPGMELHLIHYSYGVNSTEKGDLSSESTVSRIRTEHFPLTLESARPSHTSQYLCASSAQGYREPQHFGDGTRLSIL.